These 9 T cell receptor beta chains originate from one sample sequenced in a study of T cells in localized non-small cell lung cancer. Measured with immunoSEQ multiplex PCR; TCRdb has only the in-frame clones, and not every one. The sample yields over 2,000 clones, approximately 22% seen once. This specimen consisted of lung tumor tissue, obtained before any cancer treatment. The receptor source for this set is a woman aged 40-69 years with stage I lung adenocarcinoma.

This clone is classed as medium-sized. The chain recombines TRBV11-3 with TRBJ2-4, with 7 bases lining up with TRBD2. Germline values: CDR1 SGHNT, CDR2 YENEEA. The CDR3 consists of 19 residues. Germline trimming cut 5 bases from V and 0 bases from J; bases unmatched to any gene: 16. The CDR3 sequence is CASSQGEASGSLAKNIQYF. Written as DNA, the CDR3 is TGTGCCAGCAGCCAGGGAGAGGCTAGCGGTTCCTTAGCCAAAAACATTCAGTACTTC.

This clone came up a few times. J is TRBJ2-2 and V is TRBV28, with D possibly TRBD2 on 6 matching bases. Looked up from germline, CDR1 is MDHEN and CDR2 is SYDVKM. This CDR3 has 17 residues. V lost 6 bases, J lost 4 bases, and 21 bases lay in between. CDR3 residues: CASSPPMASAITGELFF. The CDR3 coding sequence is TGTGCCAGCAGCCCACCTATGGCTAGCGCGATCACCGGGGAGCTGTTTTTT.

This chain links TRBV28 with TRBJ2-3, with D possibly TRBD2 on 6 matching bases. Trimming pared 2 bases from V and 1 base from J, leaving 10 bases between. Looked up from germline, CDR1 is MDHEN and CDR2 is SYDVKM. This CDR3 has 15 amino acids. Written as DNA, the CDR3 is TGTGCCAGCAGTTTAGCTGGCGGGGGCACAGATACGCAGTATTTT. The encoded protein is CASSLAGGGTDTQYF.

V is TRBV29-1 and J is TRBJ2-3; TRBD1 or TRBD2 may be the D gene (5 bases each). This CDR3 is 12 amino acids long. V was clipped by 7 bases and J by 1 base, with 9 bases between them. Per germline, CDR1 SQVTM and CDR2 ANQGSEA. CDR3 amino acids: CSGGDGTDTQYF. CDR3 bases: TGCAGCGGAGGGGATGGCACAGATACGCAGTATTTT.

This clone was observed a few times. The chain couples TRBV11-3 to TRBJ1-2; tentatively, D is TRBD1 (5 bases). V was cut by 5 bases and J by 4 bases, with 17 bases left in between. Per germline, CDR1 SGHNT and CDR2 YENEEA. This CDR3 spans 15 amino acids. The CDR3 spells CASSLTPPGFYGYTF. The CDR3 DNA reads TGTGCCAGCAGCCTAACGCCTCCAGGGTTCTATGGCTACACCTTC. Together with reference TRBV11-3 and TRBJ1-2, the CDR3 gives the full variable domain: EAGVVQSPRYKIIEKKQPVAFWCNPISGHNTLYWYLQNLGQGPELLIRYENEEAVDDSQLPKDRFSAERLKGVDSTLKIQPAELGDSAVYLCASSLTPPGFYGYTFGSGTRLTVV.

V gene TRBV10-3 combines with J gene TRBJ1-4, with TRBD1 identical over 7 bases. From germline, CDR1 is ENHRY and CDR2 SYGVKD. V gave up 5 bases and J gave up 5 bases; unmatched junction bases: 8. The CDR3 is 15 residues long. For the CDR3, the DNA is TGTGCCATCAGTAGGACAGGAGGGGGGAATGAAAAACTGTTTTTT. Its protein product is CAISRTGGGNEKLFF.

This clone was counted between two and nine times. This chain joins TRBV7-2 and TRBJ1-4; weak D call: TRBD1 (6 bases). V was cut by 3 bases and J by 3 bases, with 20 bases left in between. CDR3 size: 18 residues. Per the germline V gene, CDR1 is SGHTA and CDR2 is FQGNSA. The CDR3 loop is CASSLFQWYRDANEKLFF. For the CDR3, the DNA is TGTGCCAGCAGCTTGTTTCAATGGTACAGGGACGCTAATGAAAAACTGTTTTTT.

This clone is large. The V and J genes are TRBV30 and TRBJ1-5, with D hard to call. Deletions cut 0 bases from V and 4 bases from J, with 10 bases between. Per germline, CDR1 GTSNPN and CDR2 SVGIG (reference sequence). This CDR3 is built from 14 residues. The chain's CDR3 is CAWSVTQRNQPQHF. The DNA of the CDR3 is TGTGCCTGGAGTGTAACACAGAGGAATCAGCCCCAGCATTTT.

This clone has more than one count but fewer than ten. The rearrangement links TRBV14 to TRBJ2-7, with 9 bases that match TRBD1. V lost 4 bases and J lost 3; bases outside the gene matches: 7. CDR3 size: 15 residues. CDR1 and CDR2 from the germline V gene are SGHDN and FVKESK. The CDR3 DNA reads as TGTGCCAGCAGCCTGGACAGGGGCTCAAGCTACGAGCAGTACTTC. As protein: CASSLDRGSSYEQYF.